This T cell receptor (beta chain) was documented in a study of blood T cell repertoires in COVID-19. Authors' processing steps: Estimates of nucleated cell counts were drawn from the amplification of reference gene primers. The repertoire was sequenced with immunoSEQ multiplex PCR; TCRdb's copy has only in-frame clones and lacks some. The V and J calls and clone size come from that table; D and trimming were worked out from the DNA. The repertoire has a few hundred thousand clones, approximately 89% of them found once; the top ten carry 8% to 10%. The CDR3 loop spans 15 amino acids. Germline V gene data show CDR1 as MGHRA and CDR2 as YSYEKL. V was cut by 2 bases and J by 2 bases, with 12 bases left in between. In Cohort 3, a recovered donor had either two negative PCRs, clearance, or symptom resolution.

This clonotype was obtained from a woman aged 40-49 years who had recovered from COVID-19. V and J are TRBV4-1 and TRBJ1-2, with unresolved D. Sequenced material: PBMCs or T cells enriched from blood (not recorded which). The CDR3 nucleotides read TGCGCCAGCAGCCAAAGTCGAGGCGGAAACTATGGCTACACCTTC. It yields the protein CASSQSRGGNYGYTF.